This TCR beta chain is drawn from a study of neurological immune-mediated disorders. Overall study results and limits: One related-CDR3 cluster, identified by phylogenetic grouping, held the repertoires of 18 of 34 multiple sclerosis patients and was a possible signature.

Preparation of the unsorted libraries drew on 2 million PBMCs stored at -80 C. Each TCR transcript was tagged with a 10-nucleotide random UMI during 5'RACE. One entry per CDR3 protein results from TCRdb running MiXCR on the 5' RACE reads. The table includes 45,000 to 60,000 distinct CDR3 sequences, around 4% detected once. This clonotype was observed at least ten times. Its antigen is undetermined. The source of this sequence is a man aged 25 to 40 with multiple sclerosis. The sample taken for sequencing was PBMCs.

CDR3: CSVAGGAFGTGNTIYF. The CDR3 nucleotides read TGCAGCGTTGCAGGGGGGGCCTTCGGAACTGGAAACACCATATATTTT. The chain uses TRBV29-1 and TRBJ1-3, with TRBD1 identical over 7 bases. The CDR3 totals 16 residues. Germline V gives CDR1 SQVTM, CDR2 ANQGSEA. J was trimmed by 2 bases and V by 4 bases; bases with no gene match: 11.